This T cell receptor beta chain stems from a study of cytomegalovirus exposure and HLA in healthy donors. Regarding the study as a whole: According to a subsequent analysis, TCR clusters identified in the first cohort showed a tendency to co-occur across the 100 to 150 validation repertoires. Most observed TCR sequences were rare, whereas some public TCRs were detected in many donors.

This clone showed up just a few times. Its specificity is unknown. Separation from the roughly 670-subject first cohort characterized the roughly 130-subject validation cohort, to which the donors belonged. Profiled with immunoSEQ multiplex PCR; TCRdb holds only in-frame clones, not every one. The sample lists about 240,000 clones, roughly 86% seen once, with about 1.2% in the top ten. The CDR3 is 14 amino acids. Germline CDR1 and CDR2: MGHDK and SYGVNS. V was shortened by 4 bases and J by 4 bases, with 13 bases between the two germline ends. Sequencing was performed on PBMCs. V gene TRBV25-1 combines with J gene TRBJ1-1; D is ambiguous. This TCR came from a woman aged 25 to 45 in good health and CMV-seropositive. The CDR3 DNA reads as TGTGCCAGCAGTGGAATAGGGAGTCTCACTGAAGCTTTCTTT. Protein sequence: CASSGIGSLTEAFF.